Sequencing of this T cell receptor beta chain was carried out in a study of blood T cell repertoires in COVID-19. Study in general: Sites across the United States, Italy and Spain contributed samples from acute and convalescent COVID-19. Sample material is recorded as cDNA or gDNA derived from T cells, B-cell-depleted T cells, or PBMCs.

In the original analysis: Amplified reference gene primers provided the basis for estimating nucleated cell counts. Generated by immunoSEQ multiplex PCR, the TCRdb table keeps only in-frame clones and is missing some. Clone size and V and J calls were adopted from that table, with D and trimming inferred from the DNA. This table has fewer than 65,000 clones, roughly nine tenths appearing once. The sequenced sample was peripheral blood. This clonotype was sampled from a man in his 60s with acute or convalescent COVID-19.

CDR3 protein: CACRKVAGEWGGELFF. The CDR3 DNA is TGTGCCTGCCGGAAAGTAGCGGGGGAATGGGGCGGGGAGCTGTTTTTT. The V gene is TRBV19, the J gene TRBJ2-2; 9 nucleotides match TRBD2. V lost 11 bases and J lost 7; bases outside the gene matches: 17. The germline V gene has CDR1 LNHDA and CDR2 SQIVND (reference sequence). The CDR3 contains 16 residues.